The 20 T cell receptor beta chains below come from one sample, sequenced in a study of T cell repertoires in cytomegalovirus infection. TCRdb fed the reads into MiXCR, producing one record per CDR3 protein. The table has 830,000 or so distinct CDR3 sequences, about 31% seen once. No antigen is known for these receptors. The sample was cultured CD8+ T cells from PBMCs, taken from culture after CMV antigen stimulation. These receptors were collected from a human donor in good health (CMV status not recorded). Some clones in this sample may be carry-over from other donors' samples.

CDR3 nucleotide sequence: TGTGCCAGCAGCGTTAATACAGGGGGGGGATATGGCTACACCTTC. Amino acid sequence: CASSVNTGGGYGYTF. The chain couples TRBV9 to TRBJ1-2; 8 bases line up with TRBD1. The CDR3 is 15 residues long. Germline CDR1 reads SGDLS; CDR2 reads YYNGEE. V lost 2 bases to trimming and J lost 5 bases; unmatched junction nucleotides: 8.

In its sample, this clonotype was seen a few times. V is TRBV7-6 and J is TRBJ2-1; D perhaps matches TRBD2 (6 bases). The CDR3 length is 16 residues. Germline CDR1 SGHVS, CDR2 FNYEAQ. V dropped 1 base and J dropped 0 bases, with 10 bases sitting between them. The CDR3 protein is CASSLGSGYSYNEQFF. DNA for the CDR3: TGTGCCAGCAGCTTAGGTAGCGGATACTCCTACAATGAGCAGTTCTTC.

This chain connects TRBV6-6 to TRBJ1-4; a weak D match, TRBD1 (5 bases). Germline CDR1 is MNHNY and CDR2 is SVGAGI (reference sequence). V was pared by 2 bases and J by 8 bases, with 12 bases between. This CDR3 spans 14 amino acids. The CDR3 nucleotides are TGTGCCAGCAGTTACGGGGGGAATCGGGAAAAACTGTTTTTT. It encodes CASSYGGNREKLFF.

The chain has TRBV14 and TRBJ2-5, with D possibly matching TRBD2 (5 bases). CDR3 size: 13 residues. The V gene's germline CDR1 is SGHDN and CDR2 FVKESK. Trimming pared 5 bases from V and 3 bases from J, leaving 10 bases between. CDR3 residues: CASSWTRKETQYF. CDR3 nucleotides: TGTGCCAGCAGCTGGACTCGTAAAGAGACCCAGTACTTC.

The V call is TRBV4-1, the J call TRBJ2-1; D is uncertain. V lost 4 bases, J lost 4 bases, and 8 bases lay in between. The CDR3 is 13 residues long. Per the germline V gene, CDR1 is MGHRA and CDR2 is YSYEKL. CDR3 protein: CASSPREYNEQFF. DNA for the CDR3: TGCGCCAGCAGCCCAAGGGAATACAATGAGCAGTTCTTC.

This clonotype was seen many times. The V gene is TRBV7-8, the J gene TRBJ1-5; D is ambiguous. CDR3 size: 18 residues. Germline V gene data show CDR1 as SGHVS and CDR2 as FQNEAQ. The V gene lost 5 bases and the J gene lost 6 bases, with 26 bases spanning the gap. The CDR3 region is CASSQTLPGLGGGQPQHF. CDR3 nucleotides: TGTGCCAGCAGCCAGACCCTCCCGGGCCTTGGAGGAGGTCAGCCCCAGCATTTT.

The rearrangement uses TRBV4-1 and TRBJ1-3; D is unresolved. The length of the CDR3 is 16 residues. Germline assignment: CDR1 MGHRA and CDR2 YSYEKL. The V and J ends lost 0 bases and 2 bases respectively, with 11 bases between them. The CDR3 loop is CASSQEVRLAGNTIYF. DNA for the CDR3: TGCGCCAGCAGCCAAGAGGTACGGCTCGCTGGAAACACCATATATTTT.

This clonotype was observed a handful of times. The chain has TRBV19 and TRBJ2-1, with D maybe TRBD2 (7 bases). Germline V CDR1 and CDR2: LNHDA, SQIVND (reference sequence). CDR3 length equals 15 residues. V gave up 3 bases and J gave up 2 bases, with 11 bases separating them. The CDR3 region has the DNA TGTGCCAGTAGTATCGCGGGGGCTACCTACAATGAGCAGTTCTTC. Translation gives CASSIAGATYNEQFF.

The J gene is TRBJ1-1, the V gene TRBV5-1; D is perhaps TRBD1 (5 bases). The CDR3 contains 15 residues. The germline V and J ends were trimmed by 0 bases and 11 bases, with 20 bases remaining between them. Looked up from germline, CDR1 is SGHRS and CDR2 is YFSETQ. As DNA, the CDR3 is TGCGCCAGCAGCTTGGAGCCGAGACAGTACCATATGGCTTTCTTT. Translation gives CASSLEPRQYHMAFF.

This clonotype appeared a few times. The chain is built from TRBV6-1 and TRBJ1-1; D perhaps matches TRBD1 (5 bases). The V gene's germline CDR1 is MNHNS and CDR2 SASEGT. V was trimmed by 7 bases and J by 2 bases, leaving 29 bases between them. CDR3 length equals 19 residues. CDR3 bases: TGTGCCAGCACCCCGTGGGGCGCGGCTGGTCAGGAAGGTAACACTGAAGCTTTCTTT. Translating gives CASTPWGAAGQEGNTEAFF.

The sample holds many counts of this clonotype. The chain uses TRBV7-2 and TRBJ1-1; possible D gene TRBD1, 6 bases. V was cut by 5 bases and J by 1 base, with 14 bases left in between. Germline lookup yields CDR1 SGHTA and CDR2 FQGNSA. This CDR3 is built from 15 residues. CDR3 DNA sequence: TGTGCCAGCAGCCCCCCAGACAGGACGAACACTGAAGCTTTCTTT. Translated, it gives CASSPPDRTNTEAFF.

On this clonotype: A much larger clone is a single base away; this may be a read error. The V and J genes are TRBV7-4 and TRBJ2-5; D gene uncertain. CDR1 is SGHVT and CDR2 is SQSDAQ in the germline V gene. The CDR3 runs 16 residues. V lost 5 bases to trimming and J lost 5 bases, with 21 bases between them. The DNA of the CDR3 is TGTGCCAGCAGCGTCGATCCCGCCCAGATTCGGGAGACCCAGTACTTC. Protein product: CASSVDPAQIRETQYF.

The rearrangement joins TRBV27 to TRBJ1-2; D is uncertain. Germline V gene lookup returns CDR1 MNHEY and CDR2 SMNVEV (reference sequence). With 3 bases removed from V and 4 bases from J, the gap between germline ends came to 9 bases. The CDR3 is 13 residues long. The CDR3 bases are TGTGCCAGCAGTTTTTCGGCAGCCTATGGCTACACCTTC. Its protein is CASSFSAAYGYTF.

This clonotype was counted only a few times. The genes are TRBV7-9 and TRBJ2-7; TRBD2 is a possible D gene (7 bases). V gave up 0 bases and J gave up 0 bases, with 9 bases separating them. Looked up from germline, CDR1 is SEHNR and CDR2 is FQNEAQ (reference sequence). The length of the CDR3 is 15 residues. The CDR3 coding sequence is TGTGCCAGCAGCTTAGCTGGGGGGGCCTCCTACGAGCAGTACGTC. It translates to CASSLAGGASYEQYV.

The sample holds a few counts of this clonotype. The chain employs TRBV7-9 and TRBJ1-4; TRBD1 aligns across 7 bases. The CDR3 has 16 residues. The germline gives CDR1 SEHNR, CDR2 FQNEAQ (reference sequence). The junction had 7 bases not matched to a gene; V was cut back by 0 bases and J by 6 bases. CDR3 DNA: TGTGCCAGCAGCTTAGCGGAACAGGGGCTGTATGAAAAACTGTTTTTT. It translates to CASSLAEQGLYEKLFF.

V and J are TRBV7-9 and TRBJ2-1; 7 bases line up with TRBD2. V was pared by 7 bases and J by 1 base, with 4 bases of the junction left unmatched. Germline V CDR1 and CDR2: SEHNR, FQNEAQ (reference sequence). The CDR3 extends over 14 amino acids. The CDR3 sequence is CASNSGDSYNEQFF. CDR3 in DNA: TGTGCCAGCAACAGCGGGGATTCCTACAATGAGCAGTTCTTC. Using reference TRBV7-9 and TRBJ2-1 for the parts outside the CDR3, the full variable domain is DTGVSQNPRHKITKRGQNVTFRCDPISEHNRLYWYRQTLGQGPEFLTYFQNEAQLEKSRLLSDRFSAERPKGSFSTLEIQRTEQGDSAMYLCASNSGDSYNEQFFGPGTRLTVL.

This clonotype was seen once. The chain has TRBV10-3 and TRBJ2-2; 7 bases agree with TRBD1. Germline V gives CDR1 ENHRY, CDR2 SYGVKD. The CDR3 covers 15 residues. Trimming at V came to 3 bases and at J to 4 bases, leaving 5 bases not matched to a gene. CDR3 in amino acids: CAISDQGQITGELFF. The CDR3 DNA reads as TGTGCCATCAGTGACCAGGGACAGATCACCGGGGAGCTGTTTTTT.

The J gene is TRBJ1-1, the V gene TRBV19; 7 bases are a match to TRBD1. The CDR3 totals 13 residues. Germline V gene lookup returns CDR1 LNHDA and CDR2 SQIVND (reference sequence). V shed 3 bases and J 5 bases; nucleotides not matched to a gene: 3. In DNA form, the CDR3 reads TGTGCCAGTAGTATCCAGGGGGATACTGAAGCTTTCTTT. It encodes CASSIQGDTEAFF.

The V gene is TRBV3-1, the J gene TRBJ2-3; 11 positions match TRBD2. The V gene end was trimmed by 0 bases and the J gene end by 2 bases; junction bases not matched to a gene: 1. The CDR3 consists of 16 residues. Germline-derived CDR1 and CDR2 are LGHDT and YNNKEL (reference sequence). The CDR3 region is CASSQDSGGDTDTQYF. CDR3 bases: TGTGCCAGCAGCCAAGATAGCGGGGGGGACACAGATACGCAGTATTTT.

This chain connects TRBV6-6 to TRBJ2-1, with D perhaps matching TRBD1 (6 bases). V was cut by 0 bases and J by 4 bases, with 13 bases left in between. Looked up from germline, CDR1 is MNHNY and CDR2 is SVGAGI (reference sequence). The CDR3 is 16 amino acids. The CDR3 DNA sequence: TGTGCCAGCAGTTACTCGAGGGCAGGGGATTACAATGAGCAGTTCTTC. This encodes CASSYSRAGDYNEQFF.